The rows below give T cell receptor beta chains drawn from one sample of a study of regulatory T cells in long-lasting Graves disease. MiXCR, applied by TCRdb to the multiplex PCR reads, yields one record per CDR3 protein. The table records 600,000 to 650,000 distinct CDR3 sequences, less than 20% of them present only once. These sequences were also reported in another study, on T cells in Graves' hyperthyroidism and ophthalmopathy.

The material was peripheral blood mononuclear cells (PBMCs), obtained at new diagnosis, from a patient treated with antithyroid drugs. Source of these receptors: a woman aged 25 to 39 with Graves disease. The conserved cysteine and the conserved F or W are not part of the CDR3 here. D genes are given only for firm matches.

>TRBV11-2|-|TRBJ1-1
ASSLVGLNTEAF
>TRBV5-1|-|TRBJ1-2
ASSNPGDGYT
>TRBV29-1|-|TRBJ2-5
SVGAGGDASQAPQY
>TRBV7-8|-|TRBJ2-5
ASSLVSGTYQETQY
>TRBV12-3/TRBV12-4|TRBD2|TRBJ2-1
ASSKGLAGAGSYNEQF
>TRBV28|TRBD1|TRBJ2-7
ASSSPPWTGNYEQY
>TRBV11-3|-|TRBJ2-5
ASSLEAWETQY
>TRBV30|TRBD1|TRBJ1-4
AWERQGGEKLF
>TRBV30|-|TRBJ2-2
AWNGVGIRRYTGELF
>TRBV19|TRBD1|TRBJ2-5
ASSIAYPGQGYQETQY
>TRBV12-3/TRBV12-4|-|TRBJ1-3
ASSFRGYTIY
>TRBV5-5|-|TRBJ2-7
ASSFGRLGEQY
>TRBV11-1|TRBD2|TRBJ2-3
ASSQMTSAGPDTQY
>TRBV5-1|-|TRBJ2-1
ASKSGESYNEQF
>TRBV5-1|-|TRBJ1-5
ASSKTVNQPQH
>TRBV6-5|-|TRBJ1-3
ASSYNVDTGNTIY